This T cell receptor (beta chain) appears in the sequencing data of a study of blood T cells in healthy people across ages. Next came a second PCR, run for about 7 to 11 cycles, which used a sample-barcoded 5' primer along with a J-beta primer mix. TCRdb fed the 5' RACE reads into MiXCR, producing one record per CDR3 protein. Here the sample spans 1.5 million to 1.8 million distinct CDR3 sequences, approximately 43% being singletons. A minimum of 5 micrograms of total RNA was extracted per sample. This clonotype was sampled from a woman younger than 35 in good health. The sequencing sample was made of blood.

CDR3 DNA sequence: TGTGCCAGCAGCTTAGGGAGGCTAGCGGGACCCACAGATACGCAGTATTTT. This gives the protein CASSLGRLAGPTDTQYF. The V call is TRBV11-2, the J call TRBJ2-3; 9 positions match TRBD2. The CDR3 is made up of 17 amino acids. With V trimmed by 1 base and J by 2 bases, 7 bases remained unmatched. The V gene's germline CDR1 is SGHAT and CDR2 FQNNGV.